These 27 T cell receptor beta chains share one sample of origin, sequenced in a study of OX40 agonist ivuxolimab in advanced cancers. TCRdb's table, derived via immunoSEQ multiplex PCR, lists solely in-frame clones and lacks some. Altogether 45,000 to 50,000 clones are present, under 95% being singletons, with the ten largest covering roughly a fifth. Sequenced material: CD4+ or CD8+ T cells sorted from blood, taken in a trial of the OX40 agonist ivuxolimab. The receptors derive from an adult with an advanced solid tumor such as melanoma, head and neck, liver or kidney cancer.

The V and J genes are TRBV27 and TRBJ2-7; the match to TRBD1 covers 8 bases. The CDR3 has 17 residues. Germline V lookup: CDR1 MNHEY, CDR2 SMNVEV (reference sequence). Germline trimming cut 2 bases from V and 0 bases from J; bases unmatched to any gene: 9. CDR3 protein: CASSLRAGGPSSYEQYF. CDR3 bases: TGTGCCAGCAGTTTAAGAGCAGGGGGCCCGAGCTCCTACGAGCAGTACTTC.

The rearrangement links TRBV6-5 to TRBJ2-5; no reliable D call. CDR3 length: 14 amino acids. Germline CDR1 is MNHEY and CDR2 is SVGAGI. Between the trimmed V and J ends, which lost 7 bases and 5 bases, there was a span of 17 bases. The CDR3 DNA is TGTGCCAGCAAAAAGTTTTCCGTGGGGGAGACCCAGTACTTC. Translation gives CASKKFSVGETQYF.

This rearrangement joins TRBV19 to TRBJ2-3; weak D call: TRBD1 (6 bases). The germline V gene has CDR1 LNHDA and CDR2 SQIVND (reference sequence). V lost 9 bases and J 5 bases, leaving 12 bases between the germline ends. The CDR3 is 12 amino acids. CDR3 sequence reads: CASGFRGDTQYF. DNA for the CDR3: TGTGCCAGCGGGTTCAGGGGAGATACGCAGTATTTT.

The rearrangement uses TRBV27 and TRBJ1-6; TRBD1 is a possible D gene (6 bases). CDR1 and CDR2 (germline): MNHEY, SMNVEV (reference sequence). There are 13 residues in the CDR3. Trimming removed 5 bases from V and 10 bases from J, with 12 bases in between. The CDR3 here is CASSPGVRSPLHF. CDR3 nucleotides: TGTGCCAGCAGTCCAGGGGTAAGGTCACCCCTCCACTTT.

This chain uses TRBV4-1 with TRBJ1-5; D uncertain. Germline loops: CDR1 MGHRA, CDR2 YSYEKL. V shed 3 bases and J shed 3 bases, with 9 bases lying between them. This CDR3 is built from 14 residues. CDR3 DNA: TGCGCCAGCAGCCAGGACGCCTCCAATCAGCCCCAGCATTTT. Translated: CASSQDASNQPQHF.

The genes are TRBV4-1 and TRBJ2-7; D not certain. The V end lost 0 bases, the J end lost 3 bases, and 9 bases lay between the germline ends. Germline CDR1 reads MGHRA; CDR2 reads YSYEKL. This CDR3 has 14 amino acids. CDR3 bases: TGCGCCAGCAGCCAAGAACCTACCGGCTACGAGCAGTACTTC. Translating it yields CASSQEPTGYEQYF.

The chain is built from TRBV27 and TRBJ2-1, with D unresolved. The germline V gene encodes CDR1 MNHEY and CDR2 SMNVEV (reference sequence). The length of the CDR3 is 15 residues. Trimming pared 2 bases from V and 3 bases from J, leaving 11 bases between. This CDR3 reads CASSLTHPLYNEQFF. The DNA of the CDR3 is TGTGCCAGCAGTTTAACACACCCCCTCTACAATGAGCAGTTCTTC.

The rearrangement joins TRBV12-2 to TRBJ2-1; the table's D gene call, TRBD2, was not cross checked with the DNA. TRBV12-2 counts as a pseudogene. The CDR3 runs to 18 residues. In DNA form, the CDR3 reads TGTGCAAGTCGCTTACCGGGACTAGCGGGATTTTTAGACAATGAGCAGTTCTTC. This codes for CASRLPGLAGFLDNEQFF.

This chain connects TRBV6-5 to TRBJ1-1; D gene uncertain. V was clipped by 6 bases and J by 5 bases, with 19 bases between them. This CDR3 contains 15 residues. Germline CDR1 MNHEY, CDR2 SVGAGI. CDR3 sequence reads: CASRPLGIRGTEAFF. The CDR3 DNA is TGTGCCAGCAGACCTTTAGGGATTCGGGGAACTGAAGCTTTCTTT.

The chain recombines TRBV5-4 with TRBJ2-1, with 13 bases that match TRBD2. The germline gives CDR1 SGHNT, CDR2 YYREEE (reference sequence). The CDR3 spans 16 residues. J lost 8 bases, V lost 4 bases, and 9 bases had no gene match. CDR3 sequence: CASSPRTSGSWHEQFF. The DNA for the CDR3 is TGTGCCAGCAGCCCCAGGACTAGCGGGAGCTGGCATGAGCAGTTCTTC. Supplemented by reference TRBV5-4 and TRBJ2-1, the full variable domain reads ETGVTQSPTHLIKTRGQQVTLRCSSQSGHNTVSWYQQALGQGPQFIFQYYREEENGRGNFPPRFSGLQFPNYSSELNVNALELDDSALYLCASSPRTSGSWHEQFFGPGTRLTVL.

This CDR3 reads CASWEFSTDTQYF. The CDR3 coding sequence is TGTGCCAGCTGGGAGTTTTCCACAGATACGCAGTATTTT. This chain connects TRBV19 to TRBJ2-3; D may be TRBD2 (5 bases). The CDR3 loop spans 13 amino acids. Germline V gene data show CDR1 as LNHDA and CDR2 as SQIVND (reference sequence). The V and J ends lost 9 bases and 2 bases respectively, with 12 bases between them.

The chain employs TRBV2 and TRBJ2-3; D remains ambiguous. The CDR3 is 13 residues long. Germline V gene data show CDR1 as SNHLY and CDR2 as FYNNEI. Trimming left V 5 bases short and J 4 bases short, with 10 bases between. The CDR3 protein is CASSRRDADTQYF. CDR3 DNA sequence: TGTGCCAGCAGTAGACGTGATGCAGATACGCAGTATTTT.

The chain's CDR3 is CSVRGGTNTEAFF. Here the CDR3 DNA reads TGCAGCGTTAGAGGGGGGACGAACACTGAAGCTTTCTTT. The chain carries TRBV29-1 and TRBJ1-1; a weak D match, TRBD1 (6 bases). The V end lost 5 bases, the J end lost 1 base, and 11 bases lay between the germline ends. This CDR3 comprises 13 residues. Germline V gene lookup returns CDR1 SQVTM and CDR2 ANQGSEA.

The rearrangement uses TRBV18 and TRBJ2-1, with TRBD1 matching 11 bases. The CDR3 is made up of 15 amino acids. Germline CDR1 KGHSH, CDR2 LQKENI. The V segment lost 6 bases and the J segment 7 bases; nucleotides outside the gene matches: 8. The CDR3 DNA reads TGTGCCAGCTCCCCCGGACAGGGGGCCCAAAATGAGCAGTTCTTC. Translated, it gives CASSPGQGAQNEQFF.

This sequence joins TRBV5-4 and TRBJ1-1, with D uncertain. Trimming pared 0 bases from V and 0 bases from J, leaving 6 bases between. Germline CDR1 and CDR2: SGHNT and YYREEE (reference sequence). CDR3 length: 14 residues. The CDR3 nucleotides are TGTGCCAGCAGCTTGGCCCCCCTGAACACTGAAGCTTTCTTT. Translation: CASSLAPLNTEAFF.

V is TRBV6-4 and J is TRBJ1-1; D unresolved. The CDR3 contains 14 residues. The ends were cut back, 4 bases at V and 1 base at J, with 10 bases in the middle. Germline V gives CDR1 MRHNA, CDR2 SNTAGT. The CDR3, as DNA: TGTGCCAGCAGTGTATCTGGGCCGAACACTGAAGCTTTCTTT. This codes for CASSVSGPNTEAFF.

This clone was seen a single time. V and J are TRBV2 and TRBJ2-1; no definite D call. CDR1 is SNHLY, CDR2 FYNNEI, per germline. This CDR3 contains 14 residues. Deletions cut 4 bases from V and 5 bases from J, with 12 bases between. The CDR3 DNA is TGTGCCAGCAGTGGGCCCAACACCGACAATGAGCAGTTCTTC. It is translated as CASSGPNTDNEQFF.

The chain couples TRBV27 to TRBJ1-5, with D tentatively TRBD1 (5 bases). Germline values: CDR1 MNHEY, CDR2 SMNVEV (reference sequence). The CDR3 contains 13 residues. The V end lost 5 bases, the J end lost 7 bases, and 12 bases lay between the germline ends. DNA for the CDR3: TGTGCCAGCAGTCAGGGAGGGTGGCAGCCCCAGCATTTT. Amino acids: CASSQGGWQPQHF.

This chain uses TRBV27 with TRBJ2-1; the D is unclear. Deletions cut 2 bases from V and 7 bases from J, with 9 bases between. Germline V gives CDR1 MNHEY, CDR2 SMNVEV (reference sequence). This CDR3 region has 13 residues. CDR3 nucleotide sequence: TGTGCCAGCAGTTTAAATATGGCAAATGAGCAGTTCTTC. This translates into CASSLNMANEQFF.

This sequence joins TRBV19 and TRBJ2-2; TRBD2 matches at 14 bases. Looked up from germline, CDR1 is LNHDA and CDR2 is SQIVND (reference sequence). The CDR3 totals 18 residues. Germline trimming cut 3 bases from V and 4 bases from J; bases unmatched to any gene: 7. This chain's CDR3 is CASSMMWGLAGVTGELFF. CDR3 coding DNA: TGTGCCAGTAGTATGATGTGGGGACTAGCGGGGGTCACCGGGGAGCTGTTTTTT.

The chain carries TRBV11-3 and TRBJ2-7; D uncertain. This CDR3 is built from 12 residues. CDR1 and CDR2 (germline): SGHNT, YENEEA. Trimming removed 5 bases from V and 3 bases from J, with 8 bases in between. CDR3 sequence: CASSSGGYEQYF. The DNA of the CDR3 is TGTGCCAGCAGCAGTGGCGGCTACGAGCAGTACTTC.

The CDR3 DNA reads TGTGCCAGCAGCCGAGGGGACAGGAAAACCTACGAGCAGTACTTC. Translating it yields CASSRGDRKTYEQYF. The V and J genes are TRBV7-6 and TRBJ2-7; 8 nucleotides line up with TRBD1. Trimming removed 5 bases from V and 2 bases from J; junction bases left unmatched: 8. In germline, CDR1 is SGHVS, CDR2 FNYEAQ. The CDR3 is made up of 15 amino acids.

Only one count was recorded for this clone. The rearrangement joins TRBV7-8 to TRBJ1-1; 8 bases are a match to TRBD1. The germline V gene encodes CDR1 SGHVS and CDR2 FQNEAQ. Losses at the gene ends were 3 bases for V and 1 base for J; bases not matched to a gene: 7. This CDR3 contains 16 residues. CDR3 sequence reads: CASSFLTGGWNTEAFF. The CDR3 bases are TGTGCCAGCAGCTTTCTCACAGGGGGATGGAACACTGAAGCTTTCTTT.

The chain recombines TRBV5-8 with TRBJ1-2, with D possibly being TRBD1 (5 bases). Germline V lookup: CDR1 SGHTS, CDR2 YDEGEE. The CDR3 totals 14 residues. V was trimmed by 0 bases and J by 4 bases, leaving 10 bases between them. CDR3 region: CASSLEGALYGYTF. Here the CDR3 DNA reads TGTGCCAGCAGCTTGGAAGGGGCCCTCTATGGCTACACCTTC.

The rearrangement links TRBV25-1 to TRBJ2-7; D may be TRBD1 (6 bases). The CDR3 loop spans 14 amino acids. The ends were cut back, 2 bases at V and 6 bases at J, with 14 bases in the middle. Germline V CDR1 and CDR2: MGHDK, SYGVNS. The CDR3 DNA reads as TGTGCCAGCAGTGAACGTCAGGGGCGGCGCGAGCAGTACTTC. Protein product: CASSERQGRREQYF.

The V call is TRBV19, the J call TRBJ2-6; D is uncertain. Germline V lookup: CDR1 LNHDA, CDR2 SQIVND (reference sequence). V dropped 5 bases and J dropped 0 bases, with 11 bases sitting between them. The CDR3 spans 16 residues. The CDR3 here is CASSVGYISGANVLTF. The CDR3 nucleotides are TGTGCCAGTAGTGTTGGCTACATCTCTGGGGCCAACGTCCTGACTTTC.

Points on this clone: At one end, the junction sequence differs from germline, possibly due to a read error. The V and J genes are TRBV27 and TRBJ1-2, with 8 bases aligning to TRBD1. CDR1 and CDR2 (germline): MNHEY, SMNVEV (reference sequence). This CDR3 region has 14 residues. The DNA for the CDR3 is TGTGCCAGCAGGGAATTGGACAGGGAGGATGGCTGCACCTTC. This sequence encodes CASRELDREDGCTF.